This TCR beta chain was documented in a study of blood T cell repertoires in COVID-19. About the study: The United States, Italy and Spain provided the acute and convalescent COVID-19 samples. Sources were T cells, B-cell-depleted T cells, or PBMCs; the material itself was cDNA or gDNA.

V lost 0 bases to trimming and J lost 7 bases; unmatched junction nucleotides: 10. The length of the CDR3 is 16 residues. The V gene's germline CDR1 is SGHTA and CDR2 FQGNSA. In the original workflow: Researchers report that nucleated cell counts were estimated from reference gene primer amplification. Repertoires were generated with immunoSEQ multiplex PCR, while TCRdb's copy carries only in-frame clones and drops some. V, J and clone size are taken as reported in that table, and D and trimming were inferred from the DNA itself. Found here are approximately 210,000 clones, more than 70% of them singletons; the top ten hold 8.2%.

The sequenced sample consisted of peripheral blood. The TCR comes from a woman between 45 and 65 years old with acute or convalescent COVID-19. This rearrangement joins TRBV7-2 to TRBJ1-2; 8 positions agree with TRBD1. The CDR3 region is CASSLAGGRTGLGYTF. The CDR3 nucleotides are TGTGCCAGCAGCTTAGCGGGGGGCAGGACAGGGCTTGGCTACACCTTC.